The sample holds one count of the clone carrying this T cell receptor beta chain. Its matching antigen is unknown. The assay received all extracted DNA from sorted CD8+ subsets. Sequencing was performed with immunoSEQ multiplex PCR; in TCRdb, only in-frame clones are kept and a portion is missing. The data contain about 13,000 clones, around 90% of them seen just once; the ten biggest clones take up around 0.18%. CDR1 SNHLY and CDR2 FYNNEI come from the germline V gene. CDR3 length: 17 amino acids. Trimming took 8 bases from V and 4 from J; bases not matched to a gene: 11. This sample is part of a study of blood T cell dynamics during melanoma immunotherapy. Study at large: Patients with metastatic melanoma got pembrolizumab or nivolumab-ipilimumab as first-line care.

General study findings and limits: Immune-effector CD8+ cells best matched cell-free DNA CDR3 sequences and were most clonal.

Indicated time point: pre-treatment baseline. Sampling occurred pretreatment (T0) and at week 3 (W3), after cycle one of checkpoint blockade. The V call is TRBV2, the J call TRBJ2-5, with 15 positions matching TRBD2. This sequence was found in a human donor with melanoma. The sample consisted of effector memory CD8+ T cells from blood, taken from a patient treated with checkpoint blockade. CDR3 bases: TGTGCCAGCTTACCGGGACTAGCGGGAGGAATGCGAGAGACCCAGTACTTC. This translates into CASLPGLAGGMRETQYF.